This T cell receptor (beta chain) was found in a study of glioma-infiltrating T cells. A few counts support this clonotype. Its antigen remains unknown. Study-level findings and limits: Above-expected tissue-blood divergence occurred in all gliomas, most in low-grade ones.

V lost 0 bases, J lost 8 bases, and 5 bases lay in between. The germline CDR1 and CDR2 sequences are LGHDT and YNNKEL (reference sequence). The length of the CDR3 is 12 residues. Using RNA template, CDR3s of TCR alpha and beta were amplified with iRepertoire arm-PCR. TCRdb processed the multiplex PCR reads anew with MiXCR; each CDR3 protein has one entry. The sample shows approximately 140,000 distinct CDR3 sequences, around a quarter of them seen only once. The V call is TRBV3-1, the J call TRBJ2-1, with D unclear. Sample: glioma tissue, nonneoplastic brain tissue, or PBMCs (not recorded which). The clonotype was recovered from a human donor with low-grade glioma or glioblastoma, undergoing nonglioma brain surgery, or in good health (not recorded which). CDR3 amino acids: CASSQDEDEQFF. The CDR3 region has the DNA TGTGCCAGCAGCCAAGATGAGGATGAGCAGTTCTTC.